This T cell receptor beta chain derives from a study of graft-versus-host responses after intestinal transplantation. A word on this clone: Its specificity is not known.

The repertoire was sequenced with immunoSEQ multiplex PCR; TCRdb's copy has only in-frame clones and lacks some. The top ten clones hold 4% to 5% of a sample with about 70,000 clones, 90% of them seen once. Sequencing used unstimulated CD8+ T cells sorted from spleen or lymph node cells, obtained before transplant. The TCR sequence derives from a human donor who was the organ donor for an intestinal transplant.

The CDR3 loop is CATSYPSLGDGYTF. In DNA form, the CDR3 reads TGTGCCACCAGTTACCCTTCGTTGGGCGATGGCTACACCTTC. The J gene is TRBJ1-2, the V gene TRBV15; no reliable D call. This CDR3 region has 14 residues. The germline V and J ends were trimmed by 6 bases and 6 bases, with 17 bases remaining between them. CDR1 LNHNV and CDR2 YYDKDF come from the germline V gene (reference sequence).